The 26 T cell receptor beta chains reported below all come from one sample, sequenced in a study of T cell repertoires in cytomegalovirus infection. TCRdb passed the reads through MiXCR, listing each CDR3 protein once. The table shows approximately 500,000 distinct CDR3 sequences, with approximately 15% occurring only once. Source material: CD8+ T cells from PBMCs. The receptors stem from a human donor in good health (CMV status not recorded). Some clones in this sample may be carry-over from other donors' samples.

The chain employs TRBV2 and TRBJ2-7; a possible D gene is TRBD2 (5 bases). From germline, CDR1 is SNHLY and CDR2 FYNNEI. CDR3 size: 11 residues. With 7 bases removed from V and 7 bases from J, the gap between germline ends came to 11 bases. CDR3 protein: CASTPGSEQYF. DNA for the CDR3: TGTGCCAGCACCCCGGGGTCAGAGCAGTACTTC.

The chain has TRBV5-6 and TRBJ2-5; D unclear. Germline V lookup: CDR1 SGHDT, CDR2 YYEEEE. CDR3 length equals 14 residues. The V and J ends lost 0 bases and 1 base respectively, with 7 bases between them. CDR3 bases: TGTGCCAGCAGCTTGGATATGGTCCAAGAGACCCAGTACTTC. This translates into CASSLDMVQETQYF.

A remark on this clonotype: Germline is not matched at one junction end, which may reflect a read error. The chain carries TRBV27 and TRBJ2-7; D may be TRBD1 or TRBD2 (5 bases each). The CDR3 runs to 13 residues. Germline V CDR1 and CDR2: MNHEY, SMNVEV (reference sequence). CDR3: CASSRGQSYEQCF. In DNA form, the CDR3 reads TGTGCCAGCAGTCGGGGCCAGTCCTACGAGCAGTGCTTC.

As to this clonotype: A much larger clone lies one base from this, so it may be a read error. V is TRBV11-2 and J is TRBJ2-1, with 13 bases lining up with TRBD2. Germline CDR1 is SGHAT and CDR2 is FQNNGV. The CDR3 totals 17 residues. In DNA form, the CDR3 reads TGTGCCAGCAGCCCGGGACTAGCGGGACGAACCTACAATGAGCAGATCTTC. This codes for CASSPGLAGRTYNEQIF.

The chain carries TRBV20-1 and TRBJ2-1, with TRBD2 matching 11 bases. The trim removed 4 bases at V and 9 bases at J, leaving 11 bases unmatched. Germline V lookup: CDR1 DFQATT, CDR2 SNEGSKA (reference sequence). The CDR3 sequence is 15 residues long. The CDR3 nucleotides are TGCAGTGCTACCGGTGGACTAGCGGGTCTCGGTGAGCAGTTCTTC. This encodes CSATGGLAGLGEQFF.

This clonotype has a handful of counts. The chain uses TRBV29-1 and TRBJ2-5; TRBD2 aligns across 10 bases. CDR3 length: 14 residues. CDR1 is SQVTM and CDR2 is ANQGSEA in the germline V gene. The junction had 6 bases not matched to a gene; V was cut back by 3 bases and J by 5 bases. The CDR3 nucleotides are TGCAGCGTTGATGAGCGGGGGGGCCCGGAGACCCAGTACTTC. It yields the protein CSVDERGGPETQYF.

The chain recombines TRBV20-1 with TRBJ2-7; D is possibly TRBD2 (6 bases). Per the germline V gene, CDR1 is DFQATT and CDR2 is SNEGSKA (reference sequence). The germline V and J ends were trimmed by 5 bases and 5 bases, with 19 bases remaining between them. The CDR3 has 14 residues. DNA of the CDR3: TGCAGTGCTCTGCCGGGACTCCTATCCCACGAGCAGTACTTC. Amino acids: CSALPGLLSHEQYF.

The rearrangement joins TRBV3-1 to TRBJ1-5; TRBD1 is a possible D gene (5 bases). This CDR3 is 18 amino acids long. V was trimmed by 2 bases and J by 0 bases, leaving 17 bases between them. Looked up from germline, CDR1 is LGHDT and CDR2 is YNNKEL (reference sequence). CDR3 loop: CASSQSTAGLYSNQPQHF. The DNA for the CDR3 is TGTGCCAGCAGCCAATCGACGGCAGGGCTTTATAGCAATCAGCCCCAGCATTTT. The whole variable domain, filled in from reference TRBV3-1 and TRBJ1-5, reads DTAVSQTPKYLVTQMGNDKSIKCEQNLGHDTMYWYKQDSKKFLKIMFSYNNKELIINETVPNRFSPKSPDKAHLNLHINSLELGDSAVYFCASSQSTAGLYSNQPQHFGDGTRLSIL.

This clonotype was observed at least ten times. One junction end disagrees with the germline gene, perhaps due to a read error. The chain recombines TRBV12-3 or TRBV12-4 with TRBJ2-1; TRBD2 might be the D (5 bases). The CDR3 totals 14 residues. CDR3 DNA: TGTGCCAGCGGTTTCCTAGCATCCGACAATGAGCAGTTCTTC. It yields the protein CASGFLASDNEQFF.

This clonotype appeared many times. The chain carries TRBV7-6 and TRBJ2-5; 9 bases map to TRBD2. Per germline, CDR1 SGHVS and CDR2 FNYEAQ. CDR3 length: 15 amino acids. Unmatched junction bases numbered 6, after V lost 1 base and J lost 6 bases. The CDR3 DNA reads as TGTGCCAGCAGCTTAGGGACTAGCGTGATAAAGACCCAGTACTTC. Translation gives CASSLGTSVIKTQYF.

Ten or more counts support this clonotype. This chain joins TRBV6-1 and TRBJ1-5; the match to TRBD1 covers 7 bases. Germline V gives CDR1 MNHNS, CDR2 SASEGT. V lost 7 bases to trimming and J lost 0 bases; unmatched junction nucleotides: 18. The CDR3 has 19 amino acids. CDR3: CASTFQGLQGGLSNQPQHF. CDR3 bases: TGTGCCAGCACCTTCCAAGGACTGCAGGGGGGGCTTAGCAATCAGCCCCAGCATTTT.

This chain connects TRBV4-1 to TRBJ2-1; TRBD2 matches 7 bases. The germline CDR1 and CDR2 sequences are MGHRA and YSYEKL. The ends lost 1 base at V and 13 bases at J; junction bases unmatched: 10. The CDR3 has 14 residues. The CDR3 nucleotides read TGCGCCAGCAGCCAAGCGGGAGGAATCAATTTTCAGTTCTTC. It is translated as CASSQAGGINFQFF.

The chain is built from TRBV6-2 or TRBV6-3 and TRBJ2-4, with D possibly matching TRBD2 (6 bases). The V end was cut by 1 base, the J end by 4 bases, with 11 bases between. Germline V lookup: CDR1 MNHEY, CDR2 SVGEGT. The CDR3 covers 15 residues. The CDR3 is CASSYFSGLKNIQYF. In DNA form, the CDR3 reads TGTGCCAGCAGTTACTTTAGCGGACTGAAAAACATTCAGTACTTC.

V and J are TRBV9 and TRBJ2-6; D is uncertain. V lost 5 bases and J 0 bases, leaving 12 bases between the germline ends. The germline gives CDR1 SGDLS, CDR2 YYNGEE. The CDR3 length is 16 residues. The CDR3: CASSPAALSGANVLTF. CDR3 DNA sequence: TGTGCCAGCAGTCCCGCGGCGCTCTCTGGGGCCAACGTCCTGACTTTC.

In this sample, this clonotype turned up many times. This chain uses TRBV4-1 with TRBJ1-2; no reliable D call. The germline gives CDR1 MGHRA, CDR2 YSYEKL. V was pared by 0 bases and J by 8 bases, with 22 bases between. The CDR3 consists of 17 residues. Written as DNA, the CDR3 is TGCGCCAGCAGCCAAGATCATATTTTGGCCGAATTAGGGGGCTACACCTTC. Its translation: CASSQDHILAELGGYTF.

Ten or more counts support this clonotype. The V and J genes are TRBV11-2 and TRBJ1-2, with no clear D. Per germline, CDR1 SGHAT and CDR2 FQNNGV. V was shortened by 1 base and J by 5 bases, with 8 bases between the two germline ends. The CDR3 covers 13 residues. The CDR3 reads CASSLATSYGYTF. CDR3 nucleotides: TGTGCCAGCAGCTTAGCTACAAGTTATGGCTACACCTTC.

This clonotype came up many times. The rearrangement links TRBV7-9 to TRBJ2-7; TRBD2 matches at 8 bases. This CDR3 is built from 15 residues. Germline V gene data show CDR1 as SEHNR and CDR2 as FQNEAQ (reference sequence). After removal of 3 bases from V and 2 bases from J, the junction contained 6 bases not matched to a gene. CDR3 coding DNA: TGTGCCAGCAGCTTCAGCGGGAGCAACCCCTACGAGCAGTACTTC. Residues: CASSFSGSNPYEQYF.

The chain employs TRBV7-8 and TRBJ2-2, with D hard to call. This CDR3 region has 10 residues. The V end was cut by 11 bases, the J end by 14 bases, with 15 bases between. The germline V gene encodes CDR1 SGHVS and CDR2 FQNEAQ. CDR3 sequence: CAGSPGYLFF. The CDR3 region has the DNA TGTGCCGGAAGCCCCGGGTATCTGTTTTTT.

The chain joins TRBV4-2 to TRBJ2-5; 7 bases are a match to TRBD2. Unmatched junction bases numbered 4, after V lost 0 bases and J lost 0 bases. The CDR3 runs 16 residues. Germline CDR1 is LGHNA and CDR2 is YNFKEQ. The CDR3, as DNA: TGTGCCAGCAGCCAAGAAGGGGAGGGGAACCAAGAGACCCAGTACTTC. Translating it yields CASSQEGEGNQETQYF.

This clonotype was counted many times. This chain connects TRBV7-9 to TRBJ2-7, with 10 positions matching TRBD1. The CDR3 consists of 15 residues. The trim removed 4 bases at V and 3 bases at J, leaving 6 bases unmatched. Germline V CDR1 and CDR2: SEHNR, FQNEAQ (reference sequence). CDR3 region: CASSSGQGPHYEQYF. The DNA for the CDR3 is TGTGCCAGCAGCTCGGGACAGGGGCCCCACTACGAGCAGTACTTC.

V is TRBV2 and J is TRBJ2-5; D not certain. CDR1 and CDR2 from the germline V gene are SNHLY and FYNNEI. V lost 4 bases and J 0 bases, leaving 12 bases between the germline ends. This CDR3 region has 15 residues. As DNA, the CDR3 is TGTGCCAGCAGTGTTCTGCGGCCGTACCAAGAGACCCAGTACTTC. Protein product: CASSVLRPYQETQYF.

A few counts support this clonotype. The V call is TRBV4-1, the J call TRBJ2-1; D ambiguous. This CDR3 has 18 amino acids. From germline, CDR1 is MGHRA and CDR2 YSYEKL. Trimming stripped 0 bases from V and 1 base from J, with 16 bases between. The CDR3 region has the DNA TGCGCCAGCAGCCAAGATTATAAGACCCCTGCATCCTACAATGAGCAGTTCTTC. It translates to CASSQDYKTPASYNEQFF.

The V call is TRBV9, the J call TRBJ2-3, with 14 bases matching TRBD2. This CDR3 has 16 residues. Germline trimming cut 4 bases from V and 3 bases from J; bases unmatched to any gene: 4. Germline CDR1 is SGDLS and CDR2 is YYNGEE. The chain's CDR3 is CASSSRTSGRTDTQYF. As DNA, the CDR3 is TGTGCCAGCAGCTCCCGGACTAGCGGGAGGACAGATACGCAGTATTTT.

This chain uses TRBV5-4 with TRBJ2-3; 8 bases fit TRBD1. The V segment lost 5 bases and the J segment 0 bases; nucleotides outside the gene matches: 2. CDR1 is SGHNT and CDR2 is YYREEE in the germline V gene (reference sequence). CDR3 length: 14 amino acids. The CDR3 is CASRGTGSTDTQYF. For the CDR3, the DNA is TGTGCCAGCAGAGGGACAGGAAGCACAGATACGCAGTATTTT. The full variable domain, its missing parts supplied by reference TRBV5-4 and TRBJ2-3, is ETGVTQSPTHLIKTRGQQVTLRCSSQSGHNTVSWYQQALGQGPQFIFQYYREEENGRGNFPPRFSGLQFPNYSSELNVNALELDDSALYLCASRGTGSTDTQYFGPGTRLTVL.

This clonotype was observed a few times. The rearrangement links TRBV6-2 or TRBV6-3 to TRBJ2-2; TRBD2 matches at 7 bases. The CDR3 totals 14 residues. V was clipped by 5 bases and J by 4 bases; unmatched bases: 4. Germline V CDR1 and CDR2: MNHEY, SVGEGT. CDR3 region: CASSAGLFTGELFF. The CDR3 DNA sequence: TGTGCCAGCAGTGCGGGACTATTCACCGGGGAGCTGTTTTTT.

This clonotype has a count of ten or more. The rearrangement links TRBV7-9 to TRBJ1-1, with D hard to call. CDR3 length equals 15 residues. Germline V gene data show CDR1 as SEHNR and CDR2 as FQNEAQ (reference sequence). Trimming stripped 5 bases from V and 3 bases from J, with 16 bases between. The CDR3 reads CASSPVGNLHTEAFF. In DNA, the CDR3 is TGTGCCAGCAGCCCTGTCGGCAACCTCCACACTGAAGCTTTCTTT.